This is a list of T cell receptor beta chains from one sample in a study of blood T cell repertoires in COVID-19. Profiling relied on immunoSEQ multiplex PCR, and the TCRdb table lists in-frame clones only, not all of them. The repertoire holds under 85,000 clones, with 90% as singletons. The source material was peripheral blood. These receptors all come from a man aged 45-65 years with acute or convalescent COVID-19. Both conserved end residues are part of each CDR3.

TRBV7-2 CASSSLGQGIMNTEAFF
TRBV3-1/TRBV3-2 CASAGETNEKLFF
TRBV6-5 CASSIRDRGYEQYF
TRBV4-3 CASSPTGAQETQYF
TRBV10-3 CAISGTGARNQPQHF
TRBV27 CASRLLATDTQYF
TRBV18 CASSPGSGRTYETPWETQYF
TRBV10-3 CAISDPQGMYNSPLHF
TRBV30 CAWKARGNQPQHF
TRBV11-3 CASSLETGTVRASEQYF
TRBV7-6 CASSLSGETDEQYF
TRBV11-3 CASSVSTGGYGYTF
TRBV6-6 CASRNGPDQGGAFF
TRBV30 CAWSPSTGFGNTIYF
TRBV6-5 CASSLQGFEAFF
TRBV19 CASSIGTRGRDTQYF
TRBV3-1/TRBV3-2 CASSQQAGGPYEQYF
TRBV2 CASSPGTAQFEYGYTF
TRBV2 CASNPTGRNTIYF
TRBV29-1 CSVAPGQGPDTQYF
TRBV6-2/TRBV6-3 CASSWGGLNTEAFF
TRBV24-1 CATSDPVLDNEQFF
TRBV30 CAWSLFGNTDTQYF
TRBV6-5 CASSPRTVNTEAFF
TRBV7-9 CASSFVAGTGGSYGYTF
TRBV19 CASTPGQGNGYTF
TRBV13 CASSLSGRPGEQYF
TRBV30 CAWRFRQGVTGELFF
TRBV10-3 CAITGGPGNTIYF
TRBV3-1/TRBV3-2 CASSQVLGAGNTIYF
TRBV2 CASSPRRSNQPQHF
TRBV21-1 CASSKGKRGVEQYF
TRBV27 CASSWVSAGQRNQPQHF
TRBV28 CASSLVTGPQHF
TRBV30 CAWSVRLAGDTQYF
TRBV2 CASSGIAETQYF
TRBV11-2 CASSLEGSSTDTQYF
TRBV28 CASSLGGASTGELFF
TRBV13 CASSLKQGGISNTGELFF
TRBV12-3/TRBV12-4 CASSPSGDYGYTF
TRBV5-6 CASSFIVKISGANVLTF
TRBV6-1 CASSEVLAGETQYF
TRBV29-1 CSVNRGSYNEQFF
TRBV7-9 CASSLVSYEQFF
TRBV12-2 CASRLDETTGANVLTF
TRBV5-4 CASRKVAGGEQFF
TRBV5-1 CASSLQGLYNEQFF
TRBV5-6 CASSGAGPGTDTQYF
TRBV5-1 CASSLSGESHYGYTF
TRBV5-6 CASSSGTSGTRHTDTQYF
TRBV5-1 CASSLDGRDNYGYTF